The rows below give T cell receptor beta chains drawn from one sample of a study of neurological immune-mediated disorders. TCRdb re-called the 5' RACE reads with MiXCR, one entry per CDR3 protein. The sample shows 65,000 to 95,000 distinct CDR3 sequences, 4.5% to 7.5% of them seen only once. Specimen: PBMCs. The receptor source for this set is an older woman with multiple sclerosis. Each CDR3 is given with its conserved first and last residue. A D gene is named only where the DNA matches it firmly. Size is stated for part of the rows, as once, few or many counts, or as a class when the clone is expanded.

v_gene: TRBV29-1
abundance: many
d_gene: .
j_gene: TRBJ1-1
CDR3aa: CSVGQMNTEAFF
CDR3nt: TGCAGCGTTGGGCAGATGAACACTGAAGCTTTCTTT

v_gene: TRBV20-1
abundance: many
d_gene: .
j_gene: TRBJ2-7
CDR3aa: CSANRLDNFYEQYF
CDR3nt: TGCAGTGCAAACCGCCTGGACAACTTCTACGAGCAGTACTTC

v_gene: TRBV3-1
abundance: many
d_gene: TRBD1
j_gene: TRBJ1-6
CDR3aa: CASSHGDRAGRSPLHF
CDR3nt: TGTGCCAGCAGCCACGGGGACAGGGCCGGGCGGTCACCCCTCCACTTT

v_gene: TRBV9
abundance: many
d_gene: TRBD1
j_gene: TRBJ1-1
CDR3aa: CASSLRQGEAFF
CDR3nt: TGTGCCAGCAGTTTGAGACAGGGTGAAGCTTTCTTT

v_gene: TRBV5-1
abundance: many
d_gene: .
j_gene: TRBJ2-5
CDR3aa: CASSPVGPQETQYF
CDR3nt: TGCGCCAGCAGCCCTGTGGGACCACAAGAGACCCAGTACTTC

v_gene: TRBV29-1
abundance: many
d_gene: .
j_gene: TRBJ1-4
CDR3aa: CSVERGYGEKLFF
CDR3nt: TGCAGCGTTGAAAGGGGGTATGGTGAAAAACTGTTTTTT

v_gene: TRBV2
abundance: .
d_gene: .
j_gene: TRBJ1-2
CDR3aa: CASSELVANGHTF
CDR3nt: TGTGCCAGCAGTGAACTCGTAGCTAATGGCCACACCTTC

v_gene: TRBV5-1
abundance: many
d_gene: .
j_gene: TRBJ2-3
CDR3aa: CASSFGTPGATDTQYF
CDR3nt: TGCGCCAGCAGCTTCGGGACCCCAGGGGCAACAGATACGCAGTATTTT

v_gene: TRBV19
abundance: few
d_gene: .
j_gene: TRBJ1-1
CDR3aa: CASSTGRDTNTEAFF
CDR3nt: TGTGCCAGTAGTACAGGCAGAGACACGAACACTGAAGCTTTCTTT

v_gene: TRBV28
abundance: many
d_gene: .
j_gene: TRBJ2-3
CDR3aa: CASSLAFAAGTDTQYF
CDR3nt: TGTGCCAGCAGTTTGGCCTTTGCTGCAGGGACAGATACGCAGTATTTT

v_gene: TRBV5-1
abundance: many
d_gene: .
j_gene: TRBJ1-1
CDR3aa: CASSPQVLNTEAFF
CDR3nt: TGCGCCAGCAGCCCACAGGTATTGAACACTGAAGCTTTCTTT

v_gene: TRBV7-8
abundance: many
d_gene: TRBD1
j_gene: TRBJ1-6
CDR3aa: CASSLTGAGSPLHF
CDR3nt: TGTGCCAGCAGCCTCACAGGGGCTGGATCACCCCTCCACTTT

v_gene: TRBV20-1
abundance: many
d_gene: .
j_gene: TRBJ1-2
CDR3aa: CSARAGTPYGYTF
CDR3nt: TGCAGTGCTAGAGCAGGGACACCCTATGGCTACACCTTC

v_gene: TRBV6-6
abundance: few
d_gene: .
j_gene: TRBJ2-7
CDR3aa: CASSYNQDEQYF
CDR3nt: TGTGCCAGCAGTTACAATCAGGACGAGCAGTACTTC

v_gene: TRBV11-2
abundance: many
d_gene: TRBD2
j_gene: TRBJ2-5
CDR3aa: CASSLGGGGETQYF
CDR3nt: TGTGCCAGCAGCTTAGGAGGCGGGGGAGAGACCCAGTACTTC

v_gene: TRBV7-8
abundance: many
d_gene: TRBD2
j_gene: TRBJ2-1
CDR3aa: CASRRTSGGSGGAYNEQFF
CDR3nt: TGTGCCAGCAGGCGGACTAGCGGGGGTAGCGGGGGGGCCTACAATGAGCAGTTCTTC

v_gene: TRBV24-1
abundance: .
d_gene: .
j_gene: TRBJ2-3
CDR3aa: CATSDGLSYTDTQYF
CDR3nt: TGTGCCACCAGTGACGGACTCAGCTACACAGATACGCAGTATTTT

v_gene: TRBV6-5
abundance: many
d_gene: TRBD1
j_gene: TRBJ2-1
CDR3aa: CASRDGQGRNEQFF
CDR3nt: TGTGCCAGCAGGGACGGACAGGGTCGCAATGAGCAGTTCTTC

v_gene: TRBV7-9
abundance: many
d_gene: .
j_gene: TRBJ2-3
CDR3aa: CASSLSGVSTDTQYF
CDR3nt: TGTGCCAGCAGCTTATCCGGGGTTAGCACAGATACGCAGTATTTT

v_gene: TRBV30
abundance: .
d_gene: .
j_gene: TRBJ2-1
CDR3aa: CAWNGLYSYNEQFF
CDR3nt: TGTGCCTGGAACGGGCTCTACTCCTACAATGAGCAGTTCTTC

v_gene: TRBV25-1
abundance: many
d_gene: TRBD1
j_gene: TRBJ2-7
CDR3aa: CASSEGGTGGYEQYF
CDR3nt: TGTGCCAGCAGTGAAGGAGGGACAGGGGGGTACGAGCAGTACTTC

v_gene: TRBV11-2
abundance: .
d_gene: .
j_gene: TRBJ2-3
CDR3aa: CASSPALASTDTQYF
CDR3nt: TGTGCCAGCAGCCCCGCCCTAGCGAGCACAGATACGCAGTATTTT

v_gene: TRBV5-1
abundance: many
d_gene: .
j_gene: TRBJ1-5
CDR3aa: CASSLAAGPNQPQHF
CDR3nt: TGCGCCAGCAGCTTGGCTGCAGGCCCCAATCAGCCCCAGCATTTT

v_gene: TRBV20-1
abundance: many
d_gene: TRBD2
j_gene: TRBJ2-7
CDR3aa: CSARDLTSSYEQYF
CDR3nt: TGCAGTGCTAGAGATTTGACTAGCTCGTACGAGCAGTACTTC

v_gene: TRBV5-1
abundance: many
d_gene: TRBD1
j_gene: TRBJ1-1
CDR3aa: CASSPGDRGRGGTEAFF
CDR3nt: TGCGCCAGCAGCCCCGGTGACAGGGGGCGAGGGGGCACTGAAGCTTTCTTT

v_gene: TRBV12-3/TRBV12-4
abundance: many
d_gene: TRBD1
j_gene: TRBJ1-6
CDR3aa: CASSLTGGNSPLHF
CDR3nt: TGTGCCAGCAGTTTAACAGGGGGCAATTCACCCCTCCACTTT

v_gene: TRBV12-3/TRBV12-4
abundance: .
d_gene: TRBD1
j_gene: TRBJ1-1
CDR3aa: CASSFQGARTEAFF
CDR3nt: TGTGCCAGCAGTTTCCAGGGGGCTAGGACTGAAGCTTTCTTT

v_gene: TRBV6-2/TRBV6-3
abundance: many
d_gene: TRBD2
j_gene: TRBJ2-1
CDR3aa: CASSYPGLAGGVSYNEQFF
CDR3nt: TGTGCCAGCAGTTACCCCGGACTAGCGGGGGGTGTCTCCTACAATGAGCAGTTCTTC

v_gene: TRBV12-3/TRBV12-4
abundance: many
d_gene: .
j_gene: TRBJ2-6
CDR3aa: CASSFWANVLTF
CDR3nt: TGTGCCAGCAGTTTTTGGGCCAACGTCCTGACTTTC

v_gene: TRBV7-2
abundance: many
d_gene: .
j_gene: TRBJ2-7
CDR3aa: CASSFGWSDSGAFYEQYF
CDR3nt: TGTGCCAGCAGCTTTGGATGGTCCGACTCGGGGGCATTCTACGAGCAGTACTTC

v_gene: TRBV5-1
abundance: many
d_gene: .
j_gene: TRBJ2-7
CDR3aa: CASSLGDASRGYF
CDR3nt: TGCGCCAGCAGCTTGGGGGACGCTTCAAGGGGGTACTTC

v_gene: TRBV28
abundance: many
d_gene: .
j_gene: TRBJ1-3
CDR3aa: CASSFPTASGNTIYF
CDR3nt: TGTGCCAGCAGTTTCCCGACAGCCTCTGGAAACACCATATATTTT

v_gene: TRBV5-1
abundance: many
d_gene: .
j_gene: TRBJ2-1
CDR3aa: CASRPDSTSYNEQFF
CDR3nt: TGCGCCAGCAGACCGGACAGTACCTCATACAATGAGCAGTTCTTC

v_gene: TRBV25-1
abundance: many
d_gene: .
j_gene: TRBJ2-2
CDR3aa: CASSPSGVAGELFF
CDR3nt: TGTGCCAGCAGCCCTTCAGGGGTGGCCGGGGAGCTGTTTTTT

v_gene: TRBV4-1
abundance: many
d_gene: .
j_gene: TRBJ2-3
CDR3aa: CASSQVSGLSDTQYF
CDR3nt: TGCGCCAGCAGCCAAGTTAGCGGTTTATCAGATACGCAGTATTTT